This T cell receptor beta chain stems from a study of T cells in Graves' hyperthyroidism and ophthalmopathy. Recently diagnosed hyperthyroidism of less than 2 months' duration affected patients aged 18 to 65. Blood was drawn at first hyperthyroidism diagnosis, before any ophthalmopathy symptoms. V was pared by 3 bases and J by 9 bases, with 12 bases between. Germline CDR1 is GTSNPN and CDR2 is SVGIG (reference sequence). This CDR3 contains 12 residues. Amplified TCR beta CDR3 regions came from RNA transcripts. HTBI primers were employed in a first-round RT-PCR of the TCR CDR3. TCRdb reanalysed the multiplex PCR reads using MiXCR and keeps one entry per CDR3 protein. This table holds around 250,000 distinct CDR3 sequences, about 15% found once. This clonotype was counted many times.

V gene TRBV30 combines with J gene TRBJ1-3; D unclear. This sequence originates from a middle-aged woman with Graves' hyperthyroidism that later progressed to Graves' ophthalmopathy. Input material: blood. The CDR3 loop reads CAWRESLGTIYF. In DNA, the CDR3 is TGTGCCTGGAGGGAAAGCCTCGGCACCATATATTTT.